This TCR beta chain came from a study of T cells after yellow fever vaccination. V lost 0 bases and J lost 0, with 5 bases in between. The V gene's germline CDR1 is SGHRS and CDR2 YFSETQ. The CDR3 extends over 14 amino acids. This clonotype occurred many times. A universal primer site and UMIs were added as TCR cDNA was made by 5'RACE template switching. TCRdb ran MiXCR on the 5' RACE reads and lists one entry per CDR3 protein. The sample has about 240,000 distinct CDR3 sequences; 6% to 7.5% are singletons. J is TRBJ2-3 and V is TRBV5-1; D possibly corresponds to TRBD1 (5 bases). The source was CD4+ T cells sorted from PBMCs, collected 15 days after the yellow fever booster vaccination. The clonotype comes from a young man who received the YFV17D yellow fever vaccine. CDR3: CASSLEGSTDTQYF. CDR3 DNA: TGCGCCAGCAGCTTGGAGGGGAGCACAGATACGCAGTATTTT.